These T cell receptor beta chains were read from a single sample in a study of T-cell reconstitution after alpha-beta-depleted transplantation in children. A single record per CDR3 protein comes from TCRdb applying MiXCR to the PCR reads. The profile shows about 300,000 distinct CDR3 sequences, nearly 8% of them singletons. The material sequenced was peripheral blood, taken 360 days after TCRalphabeta/CD19-depleted stem cell transplant. These receptors were collected from a female patient between 2 and 15 years old who had a stem cell transplant for Fanconi anemia, so the T cells may come from the graft donor. CDR3s include the opening cysteine and the closing phenylalanine or tryptophan. Fields, in order: D gene, clone size, V gene, J gene, CDR3 protein, CDR3 DNA. The D gene is left open where the match is weak. The size of a clone is reported for some rows only, either as once, few or many, or as a class for expanded clones.

TRBD1	many	TRBV24-1	TRBJ2-3	CATSDSGQGERHTQYF	TGTGCCACCAGTGACTCAGGACAGGGTGAACGACATACGCAGTATTTT
-	many	TRBV21-1	TRBJ1-1	CASSADGLTEAFF	TGTGCCAGCAGCGCGGACGGCCTAACTGAAGCTTTCTTT
-	few	TRBV19	TRBJ1-5	CASSSFLAGLNQPQHF	TGTGCCAGTAGTTCATTCCTAGCGGGACTAAATCAGCCCCAGCATTTT
-	many	TRBV20-1	TRBJ2-1	CSATQGYNEQFF	TGCAGTGCTACACAGGGTTACAATGAGCAGTTCTTC
TRBD2	few	TRBV7-6	TRBJ2-7	CASSPGPPTSFYEQYF	TGTGCCAGCAGCCCGGGCCCGCCGACTAGCTTTTACGAGCAGTACTTC
TRBD1	-	TRBV20-1	TRBJ1-2	CSAARDRGLYGYTF	TGCAGTGCGGCCCGGGACAGGGGGCTCTATGGCTACACCTTC
-	many	TRBV6-6	TRBJ2-7	CASSYAAYEQYF	TGTGCCAGCAGTTATGCAGCGTACGAGCAGTACTTC
-	-	TRBV7-2	TRBJ1-2	CASSFHLDGITNYGYTF	TGTGCCAGCAGCTTTCACCTGGACGGGATAACTAACTATGGCTACACCTTC
-	-	TRBV7-2	TRBJ1-4	CASSLERRNEKLFF	TGTGCCAGCAGCTTAGAACGACGTAATGAAAAACTGTTTTTT
-	many	TRBV28	TRBJ2-2	CASSLLGAGELFF	TGTGCCAGCAGTCTCCTGGGGGCCGGGGAGCTGTTTTTT
-	few	TRBV2	TRBJ1-1	CASNYQGNTEAFF	TGTGCCAGCAACTACCAGGGGAACACTGAAGCTTTCTTT
-	many	TRBV19	TRBJ2-6	CASKGSRSGANVLTF	TGTGCCAGTAAAGGCAGCCGCTCTGGGGCCAACGTCCTGACTTTC
-	few	TRBV7-6	TRBJ1-1	CASSLVQGRLNTEAFF	TGTGCCAGCAGCTTAGTGCAGGGCCGCTTGAACACTGAAGCTTTCTTT
TRBD2	few	TRBV28	TRBJ2-5	CASRSGGSAGETQYF	TGTGCCAGCAGATCGGGCGGGAGTGCGGGAGAGACCCAGTACTTC
-	-	TRBV12-3/TRBV12-4	TRBJ1-2	CASSFQRFYGYTF	TGTGCCAGCAGTTTCCAGCGTTTCTATGGCTACACCTTC
-	many	TRBV12-3/TRBV12-4	TRBJ2-5	CASSSRDGQETQYF	TGTGCCAGCAGTTCCCGGGACGGCCAAGAGACCCAGTACTTC
-	few	TRBV6-5	TRBJ2-7	CASSYSTGIASYEQYF	TGTGCCAGCAGTTACTCGACGGGGATTGCCTCCTACGAGCAGTACTTC
TRBD1	-	TRBV20-1	TRBJ1-1	CSVSDRWTNTEAFF	TGCAGTGTCTCGGACAGGTGGACGAACACTGAAGCTTTCTTT
TRBD1	many	TRBV3-1	TRBJ1-1	CASSPGRTGWETEAFF	TGTGCCAGCAGCCCCGGACGGACAGGGTGGGAGACTGAAGCTTTCTTT
-	-	TRBV9	TRBJ2-2	CASSVRDSKSANTGELFF	TGTGCCAGCAGCGTAAGGGACTCTAAAAGCGCGAACACCGGGGAGCTGTTTTTT
-	few	TRBV15	TRBJ2-5	CATSRDLHETQYF	TGTGCCACCAGCAGAGATCTGCATGAGACCCAGTACTTC
-	-	TRBV7-8	TRBJ2-5	CASSLVVQETQYF	TGTGCCAGCAGCTTAGTTGTTCAAGAGACCCAGTACTTC
TRBD1	few	TRBV18	TRBJ2-7	CASSDDRGGPGEQYF	TGTGCCAGCTCAGACGACAGGGGTGGTCCCGGCGAGCAGTACTTC
TRBD2	many	TRBV9	TRBJ2-3	CASSVETSGRDTQYF	TGTGCCAGCAGCGTAGAGACTAGCGGGAGAGATACGCAGTATTTT
TRBD1	many	TRBV4-2	TRBJ2-3	CASSQDRQGAGDTQYF	TGTGCCAGCAGCCAAGACCGACAGGGGGCGGGGGATACGCAGTATTTT
TRBD1	many	TRBV10-3	TRBJ2-7	CAISDPGRFDRGGYEQYF	TGTGCCATCAGTGACCCCGGGAGATTCGACAGGGGGGGGTACGAGCAGTACTTC
-	many	TRBV20-1	TRBJ1-2	CSARVPGDGYTF	TGCAGTGCTAGAGTCCCGGGGGATGGCTACACCTTC
-	-	TRBV6-2/TRBV6-3	TRBJ2-6	CASSFAEPGAKVLTF	TGTGCCAGCAGTTTTGCGGAGCCTGGGGCCAAAGTCCTGACTTTC
TRBD1	few	TRBV18	TRBJ1-3	CASSGTGWSLNSGNTIYF	TGTGCCAGCTCAGGGACAGGTTGGAGCCTCAACTCTGGAAACACCATATATTTT
-	-	TRBV15	TRBJ1-5	CATSRGIGESTLTASNQPQHF	TGTGCCACCAGCAGAGGGATTGGGGAATCAACTTTAACAGCTAGCAATCAGCCCCAGCATTTT
-	many	TRBV29-1	TRBJ2-1	CSGGNRVGIHEQFF	TGCAGCGGGGGAAACAGGGTCGGGATCCATGAGCAGTTCTTC
-	few	TRBV6-1	TRBJ2-7	CASSESFSYEQYF	TGTGCCAGCAGTGAATCGTTCTCCTACGAGCAGTACTTC
-	many	TRBV27	TRBJ2-3	CASSFKGTDTQYF	TGTGCCAGCAGTTTTAAGGGGACAGATACGCAGTATTTT
-	-	TRBV7-8	TRBJ1-1	CASRMFPGLMNTEAFF	TGTGCCAGCAGGATGTTTCCGGGCCTAATGAACACTGAAGCTTTCTTT
TRBD1	many	TRBV29-1	TRBJ2-2	CSVGQGADTGELFF	TGCAGCGTAGGACAGGGGGCGGACACCGGGGAGCTGTTTTTT
TRBD2	many	TRBV24-1	TRBJ2-7	CATSGGAGGGPYEQYF	TGTGCCACCAGTGGAGGGGCGGGAGGAGGACCCTACGAGCAGTACTTC
TRBD1	many	TRBV5-1	TRBJ2-5	CASSSWTGLETQYF	TGCGCCAGCAGCTCCTGGACAGGGTTAGAGACCCAGTACTTC
-	many	TRBV5-1	TRBJ2-7	CASSLERPYEQYF	TGCGCCAGCAGCTTGGAGCGCCCGTACGAGCAGTACTTC
TRBD1	many	TRBV29-1	TRBJ1-1	CSVAGQGLTEAFF	TGCAGCGTTGCGGGACAGGGGTTAACTGAAGCTTTCTTT
-	many	TRBV3-1	TRBJ2-2	CASSPFTGSGELFF	TGTGCCAGCAGCCCTTTTACAGGGTCCGGGGAGCTGTTTTTT
TRBD1	few	TRBV7-9	TRBJ2-7	CASSSGQGYPGSYEQYF	TGTGCCAGCAGCTCGGGACAGGGCTACCCAGGCTCCTACGAGCAGTACTTC
-	-	TRBV5-5	TRBJ2-6	CASSLAFKAGANVLTF	TGTGCCAGCAGCTTGGCCTTCAAGGCTGGGGCCAACGTCCTGACTTTC